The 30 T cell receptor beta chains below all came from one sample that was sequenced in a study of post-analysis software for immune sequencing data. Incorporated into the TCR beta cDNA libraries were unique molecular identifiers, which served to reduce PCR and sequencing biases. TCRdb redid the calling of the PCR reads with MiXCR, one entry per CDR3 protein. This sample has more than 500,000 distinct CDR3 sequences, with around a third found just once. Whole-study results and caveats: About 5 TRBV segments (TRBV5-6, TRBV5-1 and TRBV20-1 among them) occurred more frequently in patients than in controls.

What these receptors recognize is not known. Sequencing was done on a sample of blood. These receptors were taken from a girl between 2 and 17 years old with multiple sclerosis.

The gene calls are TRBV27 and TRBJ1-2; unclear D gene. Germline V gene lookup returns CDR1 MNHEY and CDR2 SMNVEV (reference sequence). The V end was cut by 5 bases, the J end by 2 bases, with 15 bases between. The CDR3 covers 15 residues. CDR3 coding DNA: TGTGCCAGCAGTACCTCAGGATTTACAAACTATGGCTACACCTTC. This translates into CASSTSGFTNYGYTF.

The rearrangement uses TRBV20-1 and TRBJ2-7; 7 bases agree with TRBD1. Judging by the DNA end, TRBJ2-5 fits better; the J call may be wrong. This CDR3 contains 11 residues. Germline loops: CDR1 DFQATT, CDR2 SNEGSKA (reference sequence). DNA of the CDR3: TGCAGTGCCGGGACAGAAGAGACCCAGTACTTC. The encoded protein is CSAGTEETQYF.

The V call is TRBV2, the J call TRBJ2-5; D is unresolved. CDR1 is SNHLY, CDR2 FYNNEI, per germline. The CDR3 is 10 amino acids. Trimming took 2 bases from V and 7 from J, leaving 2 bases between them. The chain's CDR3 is CASSELTQYF. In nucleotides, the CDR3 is TGTGCCAGCAGTGAACTGACCCAGTACTTC.

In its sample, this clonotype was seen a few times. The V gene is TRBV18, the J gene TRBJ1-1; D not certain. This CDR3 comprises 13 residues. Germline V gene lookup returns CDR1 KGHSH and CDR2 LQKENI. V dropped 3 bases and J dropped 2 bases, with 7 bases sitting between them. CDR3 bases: TGTGCCAGCTCACCGTCGGATAACACTGAAGCTTTCTTT. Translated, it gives CASSPSDNTEAFF.

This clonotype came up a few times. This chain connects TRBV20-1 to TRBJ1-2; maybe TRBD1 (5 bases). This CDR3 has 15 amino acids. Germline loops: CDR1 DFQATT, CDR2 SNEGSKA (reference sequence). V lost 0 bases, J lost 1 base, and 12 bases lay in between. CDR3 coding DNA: TGCAGTGCTAGAGATAGGGACTCACTTAACTATGGCTACACCTTC. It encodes CSARDRDSLNYGYTF.

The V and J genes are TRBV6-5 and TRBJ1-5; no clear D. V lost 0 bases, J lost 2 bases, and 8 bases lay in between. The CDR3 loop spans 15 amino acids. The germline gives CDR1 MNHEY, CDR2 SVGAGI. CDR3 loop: CASSYSGAGNQPQHF. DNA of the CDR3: TGTGCCAGCAGTTACTCAGGTGCCGGCAATCAGCCCCAGCATTTT.

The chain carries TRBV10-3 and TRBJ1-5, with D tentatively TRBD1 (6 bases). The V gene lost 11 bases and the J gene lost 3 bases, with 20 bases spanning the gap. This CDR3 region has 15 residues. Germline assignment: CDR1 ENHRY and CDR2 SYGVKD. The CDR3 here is CAPPRRQGNNQPQHF. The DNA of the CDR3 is TGTGCCCCCCCAAGGCGGCAGGGGAACAATCAGCCCCAGCATTTT.

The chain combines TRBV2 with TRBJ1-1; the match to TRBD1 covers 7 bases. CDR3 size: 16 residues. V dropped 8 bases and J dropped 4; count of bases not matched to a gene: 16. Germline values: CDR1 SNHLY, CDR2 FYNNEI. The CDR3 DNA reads TGTGCCAGCGGAATCACAGGGGATGGTTTGAGCACTGAAGCTTTCTTT. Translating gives CASGITGDGLSTEAFF.

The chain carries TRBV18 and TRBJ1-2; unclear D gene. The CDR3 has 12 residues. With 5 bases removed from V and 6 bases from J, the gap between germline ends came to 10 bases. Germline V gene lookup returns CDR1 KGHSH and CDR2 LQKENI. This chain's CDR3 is CASSAVVDGYTF. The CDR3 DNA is TGTGCCAGCTCAGCGGTGGTGGATGGCTACACCTTC.

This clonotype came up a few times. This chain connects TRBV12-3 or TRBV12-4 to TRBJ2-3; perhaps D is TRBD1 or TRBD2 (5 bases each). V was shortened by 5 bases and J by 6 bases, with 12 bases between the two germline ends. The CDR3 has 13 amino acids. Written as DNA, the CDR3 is TGTGCCAGCAGTCCCACAGGCGGGGATACGCAGTATTTT. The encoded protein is CASSPTGGDTQYF.

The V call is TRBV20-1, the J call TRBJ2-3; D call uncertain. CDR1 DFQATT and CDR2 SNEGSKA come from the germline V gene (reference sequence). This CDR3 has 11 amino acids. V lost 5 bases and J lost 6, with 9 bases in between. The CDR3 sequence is CSAFPRDTQYF. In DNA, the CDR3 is TGCAGTGCTTTCCCTCGGGATACGCAGTATTTT.

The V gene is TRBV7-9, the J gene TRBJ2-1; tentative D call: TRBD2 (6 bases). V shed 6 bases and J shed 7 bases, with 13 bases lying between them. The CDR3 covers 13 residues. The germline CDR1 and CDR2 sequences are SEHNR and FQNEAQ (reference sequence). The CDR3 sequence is CASSQTSGNEQFF. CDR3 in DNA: TGTGCCAGCAGTCAGACTAGTGGTAATGAGCAGTTCTTC.

The CDR3 region has the DNA TGCGCCAGCAGCTTGGGGTCCGGGGGCAGCAATCAGCCCCAGCATTTT. It codes for CASSLGSGGSNQPQHF. J is TRBJ1-5 and V is TRBV5-1; tentative D call: TRBD1 (6 bases). CDR1 is SGHRS, CDR2 YFSETQ, per germline. The CDR3 loop spans 16 amino acids. Trimming removed 0 bases at V and 1 base at J, with 11 bases between. The full variable domain, with the rest looked up from reference TRBV5-1 and TRBJ1-5, is KAGVTQTPRYLIKTRGQQVTLSCSPISGHRSVSWYQQTPGQGLQFLFEYFSETQRNKGNFPGRFSGRQFSNSRSEMNVSTLELGDSALYLCASSLGSGGSNQPQHFGDGTRLSIL.

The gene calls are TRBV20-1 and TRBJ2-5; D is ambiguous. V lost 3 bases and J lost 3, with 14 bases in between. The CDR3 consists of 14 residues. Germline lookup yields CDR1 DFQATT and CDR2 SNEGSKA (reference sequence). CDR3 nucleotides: TGCAGTGCTAGTGTGAGGAAGAGGAAAGAGACCCAGTACTTC. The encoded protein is CSASVRKRKETQYF.

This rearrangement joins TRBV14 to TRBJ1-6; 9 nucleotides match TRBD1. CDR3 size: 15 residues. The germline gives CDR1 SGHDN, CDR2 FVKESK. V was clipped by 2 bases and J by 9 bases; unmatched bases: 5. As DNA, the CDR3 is TGTGCCAGCAGCCAAACTACAGGGGGCGGTTCACCCCTCCACTTT. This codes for CASSQTTGGGSPLHF.

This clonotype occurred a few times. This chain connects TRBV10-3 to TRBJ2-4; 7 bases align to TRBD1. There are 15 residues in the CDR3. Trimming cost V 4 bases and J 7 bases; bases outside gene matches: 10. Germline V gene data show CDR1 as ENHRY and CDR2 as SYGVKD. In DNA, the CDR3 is TGTGCCATCAGTGGGGGTGGTCGACAGGGCAACATTCAGTACTTC. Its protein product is CAISGGGRQGNIQYF.

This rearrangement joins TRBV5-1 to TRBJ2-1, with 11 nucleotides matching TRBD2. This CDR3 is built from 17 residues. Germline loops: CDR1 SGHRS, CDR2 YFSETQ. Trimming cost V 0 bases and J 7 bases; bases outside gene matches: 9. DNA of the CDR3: TGCGCCAGCAGCTTGGACCCTAGCGGGGGGCCGCGAAATGAGCAGTTCTTC. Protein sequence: CASSLDPSGGPRNEQFF.

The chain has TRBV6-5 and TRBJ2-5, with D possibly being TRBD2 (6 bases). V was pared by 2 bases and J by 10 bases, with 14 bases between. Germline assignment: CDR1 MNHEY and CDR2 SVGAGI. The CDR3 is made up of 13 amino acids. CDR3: CASSYGRGRFQYF. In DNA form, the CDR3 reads TGTGCCAGCAGTTACGGACGAGGGAGGTTCCAGTACTTC.

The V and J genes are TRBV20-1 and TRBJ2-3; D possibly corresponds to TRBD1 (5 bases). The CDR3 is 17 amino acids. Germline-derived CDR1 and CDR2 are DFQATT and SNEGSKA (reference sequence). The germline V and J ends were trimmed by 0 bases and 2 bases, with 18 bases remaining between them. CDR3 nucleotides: TGCAGTGCTAGAGATTTTTTCGGGCAGGGTTCCACAGATACGCAGTATTTT. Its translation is CSARDFFGQGSTDTQYF.

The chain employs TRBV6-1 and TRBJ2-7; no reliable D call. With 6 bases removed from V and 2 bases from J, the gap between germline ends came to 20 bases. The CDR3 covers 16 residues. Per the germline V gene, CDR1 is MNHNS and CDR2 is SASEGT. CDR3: CASRQTVLSRTYEQYF. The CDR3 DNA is TGTGCCAGCAGGCAGACGGTGCTCAGTAGAACCTACGAGCAGTACTTC.

The CDR3 region has the DNA TGTGCCAGCAGTTTTTCTCAGGGTCCCGAGCAGTACTTC. It encodes CASSFSQGPEQYF. The genes are TRBV11-2 and TRBJ2-7, with D possibly being TRBD1 (5 bases). V was clipped by 6 bases and J by 6 bases, with 15 bases between them. This CDR3 contains 13 residues. Germline V lookup: CDR1 SGHAT, CDR2 FQNNGV.

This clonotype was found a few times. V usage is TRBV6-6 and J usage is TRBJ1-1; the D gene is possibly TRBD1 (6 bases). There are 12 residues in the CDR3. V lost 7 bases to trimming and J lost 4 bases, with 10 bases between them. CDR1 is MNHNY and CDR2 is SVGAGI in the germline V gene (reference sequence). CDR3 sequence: CASKQGLTEAFF. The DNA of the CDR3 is TGTGCCAGCAAACAGGGCCTCACTGAAGCTTTCTTT.

The CDR3 nucleotides are TGCGCCAGCAGCTTGGTAGTAGCGGGGGGGCCCCATGAGCAGTTCTTC. Protein product: CASSLVVAGGPHEQFF. The chain uses TRBV5-1 and TRBJ2-1; 11 nucleotides align to TRBD2. CDR1 SGHRS and CDR2 YFSETQ come from the germline V gene. V dropped 0 bases and J dropped 8; count of bases not matched to a gene: 7. This CDR3 is 16 amino acids long.

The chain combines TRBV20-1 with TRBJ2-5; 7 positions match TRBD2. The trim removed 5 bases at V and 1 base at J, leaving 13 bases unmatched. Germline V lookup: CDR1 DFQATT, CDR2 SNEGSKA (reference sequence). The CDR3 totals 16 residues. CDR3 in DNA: TGCAGTGCTTCTACCTCTCGCGGGGGAAGCCAAGAGACCCAGTACTTC. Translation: CSASTSRGGSQETQYF.

CDR3 sequence reads: CASSLEPGQSYGYTF. The DNA of the CDR3 is TGCGCCAGCAGCTTGGAGCCGGGACAGTCCTATGGCTACACCTTC. This chain connects TRBV5-1 to TRBJ1-2; 7 bases are shared with TRBD1. The V gene end was trimmed by 0 bases and the J gene end by 4 bases; junction bases not matched to a gene: 6. The CDR3 length is 15 residues. Germline loops: CDR1 SGHRS, CDR2 YFSETQ.

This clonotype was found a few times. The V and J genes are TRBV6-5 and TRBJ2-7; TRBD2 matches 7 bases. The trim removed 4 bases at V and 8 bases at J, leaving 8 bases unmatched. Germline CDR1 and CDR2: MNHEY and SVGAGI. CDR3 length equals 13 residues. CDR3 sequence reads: CASSSRGGTKQYF. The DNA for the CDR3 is TGTGCCAGCAGTTCCCGCGGGGGAACGAAGCAGTACTTC.

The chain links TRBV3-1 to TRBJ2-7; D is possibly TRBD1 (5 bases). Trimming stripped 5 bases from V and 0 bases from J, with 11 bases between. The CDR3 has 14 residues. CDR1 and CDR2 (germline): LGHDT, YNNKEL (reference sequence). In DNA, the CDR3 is TGTGCCAGCAGCAGACAGCCTTCCTCCTACGAGCAGTACTTC. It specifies CASSRQPSSYEQYF.

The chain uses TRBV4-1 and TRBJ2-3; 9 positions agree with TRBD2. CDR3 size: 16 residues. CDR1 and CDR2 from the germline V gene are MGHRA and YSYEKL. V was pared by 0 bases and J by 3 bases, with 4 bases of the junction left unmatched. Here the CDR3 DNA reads TGCGCCAGCAGCCAAGATGGGACTAGCAATACAGATACGCAGTATTTT. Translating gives CASSQDGTSNTDTQYF.

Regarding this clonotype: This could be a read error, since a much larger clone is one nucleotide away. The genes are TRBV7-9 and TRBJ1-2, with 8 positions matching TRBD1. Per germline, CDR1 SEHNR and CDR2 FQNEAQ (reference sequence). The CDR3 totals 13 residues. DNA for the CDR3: TGTGTCAGCACAACAGGGGGAAACTATGGCTACACCTTC. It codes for CVSTTGGNYGYTF.

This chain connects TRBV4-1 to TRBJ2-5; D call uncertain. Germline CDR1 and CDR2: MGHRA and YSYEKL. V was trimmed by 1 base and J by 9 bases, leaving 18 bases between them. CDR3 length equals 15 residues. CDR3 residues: CASSQVMSSGGAQYF. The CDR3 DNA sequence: TGCGCCAGCAGCCAAGTTATGTCCTCGGGCGGTGCCCAGTACTTC.